The 13 T cell receptor beta chains in this list originate from one sample, sequenced in a study of cytomegalovirus exposure and HLA in healthy donors. PCR involved 60 Vbeta and 13 Jbeta primers. Clones were read by immunoSEQ multiplex PCR, and TCRdb kept only the in-frame ones, dropping some. The data show over 150,000 clones, with about 82% seen just once and 1% held by the top ten. Specimen: PBMCs. Source of these receptors: a woman aged 50 to 65 in good health and CMV-seropositive.

The chain joins TRBV27 to TRBJ2-5; D possibly corresponds to TRBD2 (6 bases). From germline, CDR1 is MNHEY and CDR2 SMNVEV (reference sequence). The CDR3 is made up of 13 amino acids. The germline V and J ends were trimmed by 8 bases and 3 bases, with 13 bases remaining between them. This chain's CDR3 is CASSRELKETQYF. CDR3 bases: TGTGCCAGCTCCCGGGAGTTGAAAGAGACCCAGTACTTC.

The chain recombines TRBV5-4 with TRBJ1-1; TRBD1 might be the D (6 bases). Trimming left V 5 bases short and J 1 base short, with 15 bases between. This CDR3 contains 15 residues. CDR1 is SGHNT and CDR2 is YYREEE in the germline V gene (reference sequence). CDR3 in amino acids: CASRRPGQRNTEAFF. The CDR3 DNA follows: TGTGCCAGCAGGCGACCGGGACAACGGAACACTGAAGCTTTCTTT. The full variable domain, completed using reference TRBV5-4 and TRBJ1-1, is ETGVTQSPTHLIKTRGQQVTLRCSSQSGHNTVSWYQQALGQGPQFIFQYYREEENGRGNFPPRFSGLQFPNYSSELNVNALELDDSALYLCASRRPGQRNTEAFFGQGTRLTVV.

This clone was observed a handful of times. This chain uses TRBV28 with TRBJ1-2; D may be TRBD1 (5 bases). V gave up 7 bases and J gave up 5 bases, with 26 bases separating them. Germline CDR1 reads MDHEN; CDR2 reads SYDVKM. There are 17 residues in the CDR3. CDR3: CASTSGRGSTIWYGYTF. As DNA, the CDR3 is TGTGCCAGCACTTCAGGGAGGGGTTCGACGATTTGGTATGGCTACACCTTC.

This clone was seen a handful of times. The chain has TRBV6-1 and TRBJ2-7; 7 nucleotides match TRBD1. V shed 6 bases, J shed 0 bases, and the junction held 8 bases outside the gene matches. The germline V gene encodes CDR1 MNHNS and CDR2 SASEGT. The CDR3 has 15 residues. CDR3 protein: CASSMTRTGSYEQYF. For the CDR3, the DNA is TGTGCCAGCAGCATGACACGGACAGGCTCCTACGAGCAGTACTTC.

The CDR3 DNA is TGTGCCAGCAGCTTAGCCTTCGCAGGGAGCAATCAGCCCCAGCATTTT. It encodes CASSLAFAGSNQPQHF. This chain connects TRBV7-2 to TRBJ1-5; D is perhaps TRBD1 (5 bases). The germline gives CDR1 SGHTA, CDR2 FQGNSA. This CDR3 region has 16 residues. Trimming cost V 0 bases and J 1 base, with 10 bases left between them.

This chain connects TRBV28 to TRBJ2-5, with 9 positions matching TRBD1. The closer fit of TRBJ2-7 to the DNA end suggests the J call may be wrong. CDR1 and CDR2 (germline): MDHEN, SYDVKM. This CDR3 contains 13 residues. CDR3 amino acids: CASSDRGAYEQYF. The DNA for the CDR3 is TGTGCCAGCAGCGACAGGGGGGCTTACGAGCAGTACTTC.

V usage is TRBV7-8 and J usage is TRBJ1-3; D is undetermined. Germline values: CDR1 SGHVS, CDR2 FQNEAQ. Trimming pared 0 bases from V and 0 bases from J, leaving 12 bases between. The CDR3 totals 17 residues. CDR3 in DNA: TGTGCCAGCAGCTTAGCTCTTCTTCAGTACTCTGGAAACACCATATATTTT. Amino acid sequence: CASSLALLQYSGNTIYF.

This clone was counted a single time. The CDR3 region has the DNA TGTGCCAGCAGCTTGATAGGGGCCGATACTGAAGCTTTCTTT. Translation gives CASSLIGADTEAFF. The V and J genes are TRBV7-8 and TRBJ1-1, with a weak D call TRBD1 (5 bases). This CDR3 has 14 residues. Germline CDR1 is SGHVS and CDR2 is FQNEAQ. The ends were cut back, 3 bases at V and 5 bases at J, with 13 bases in the middle.

The rearrangement joins TRBV14 to TRBJ2-1, with a weak D call TRBD1 (7 bases). Between the trimmed V and J ends, which lost 3 bases and 7 bases, there was a span of 16 bases. Per the germline V gene, CDR1 is SGHDN and CDR2 is FVKESK. The length of the CDR3 is 15 residues. CDR3 in amino acids: CASSQSWAGGNEQFF. The CDR3 DNA follows: TGTGCCAGCAGCCAGAGTTGGGCAGGGGGGAATGAGCAGTTCTTC. Full variable domain (outside the CDR3, taken from reference TRBV14 and TRBJ2-1): EAGVTQFPSHSVIEKGQTVTLRCDPISGHDNLYWYRRVMGKEIKFLLHFVKESKQDESGMPNNRFLAERTGGTYSTLKVQPAELEDSGVYFCASSQSWAGGNEQFFGPGTRLTVL.

This chain links TRBV21-1 with TRBJ1-2; TRBD1 is the table's D call, not checked against the DNA. TRBV21-1 is a pseudogene. This CDR3 region has 15 residues. This CDR3 reads CASSLKHRSNYGYTF. CDR3 in DNA: TGTGCCAGCAGCCTGAAACACCGCTCTAACTATGGCTACACCTTC.

This clone was seen only once. The chain employs TRBV7-6 and TRBJ2-5; 10 nucleotides match TRBD2. This CDR3 has 15 residues. Germline CDR1 reads SGHVS; CDR2 reads FNYEAQ. V dropped 3 bases and J dropped 4; count of bases not matched to a gene: 5. The CDR3 region is CASSFRGLASETQYF. The CDR3, as DNA: TGTGCCAGCAGCTTCAGGGGACTAGCGTCAGAGACCCAGTACTTC.

This chain uses TRBV7-9 with TRBJ2-3, with TRBD2 matching 8 bases. Germline CDR1 is SEHNR and CDR2 is FQNEAQ (reference sequence). The V segment lost 8 bases and the J segment 2 bases; nucleotides outside the gene matches: 6. The CDR3 contains 14 residues. In DNA form, the CDR3 reads TGTGCCAGCGGATTTAGCGGGGCCACAGATACGCAGTATTTT. It is translated as CASGFSGATDTQYF.

This chain links TRBV5-1 with TRBJ1-1; a weak D match, TRBD1 (5 bases). V was shortened by 3 bases and J by 10 bases, with 19 bases between the two germline ends. Germline V lookup: CDR1 SGHRS, CDR2 YFSETQ. The CDR3 is 14 amino acids. CDR3 coding DNA: TGCGCCAGCAGCTCGGCGGTGAGTGATGGGGCAGCTTTCTTT. Translating gives CASSSAVSDGAAFF.